This TCR beta chain was found in a study of blood T cell repertoires in COVID-19. Background on the study: Whether acute or convalescent, the COVID-19 samples came from the United States, Italy and Spain.

V dropped 0 bases and J dropped 3; count of bases not matched to a gene: 7. Germline V gives CDR1 MNHEY, CDR2 SVGEGT. The CDR3 covers 17 residues. Repertoires were generated with immunoSEQ multiplex PCR, while TCRdb's copy carries only in-frame clones and drops some. This sample has over 120,000 clones, with about 79% found just once. The receptor comes from a man between 50 and 59 years old who had recovered from COVID-19. This chain joins TRBV6-2 or TRBV6-3 and TRBJ2-1; 8 bases are shared with TRBD2. Sequences were obtained from PBMCs or T cells enriched from blood (not recorded which). CDR3 loop: CASSYSPTSGLYNEQFF. CDR3 coding DNA: TGTGCCAGCAGTTACTCCCCTACTAGCGGCCTCTACAATGAGCAGTTCTTC.